This T cell receptor beta chain originates from a study of cytomegalovirus exposure and HLA in healthy donors. Study results and caveats: At a 0.05 false discovery rate, a later analysis found some 18,000 TCR beta sequences to be associated with HLA alleles. TCR beta V- and J-gene trimming was later associated with a missense DCLRE1C variant.

In the PCR, 60 Vbeta and 13 Jbeta primers were used. Here immunoSEQ multiplex PCR was the method, and the copy in TCRdb shows in-frame clones only, minus some. Of approximately 150,000 clones in the sample, around three quarters were seen once. Note on this clone: Its antigen is still unknown.

Donors counted as nominally healthy when sampled, yet unrecorded immune exposures were likely. J gave up 7 bases and V 1 base, and 9 bases lay outside the gene matches. The CDR3 is made up of 17 amino acids. Germline V gene lookup returns CDR1 LNHNV and CDR2 YYDKDF (reference sequence). The receptor was derived from a woman aged 40 to 55 in good health and CMV-seronegative. The rearrangement links TRBV15 to TRBJ1-4; TRBD1 matches at 10 bases. Sequenced sample: PBMCs. In DNA, the CDR3 is TGTGCCACCAGCAGAGGCCAAGACAGGGGGCTCGGTGAAAAACTGTTTTTT. Its translation: CATSRGQDRGLGEKLFF.